The rows below give T cell receptor beta chains drawn from one sample of a study of T cell responses to AZD1222 COVID-19 vaccine. The assay was immunoSEQ multiplex PCR, and TCRdb's table has in-frame clones only and misses some. This table holds 65,000 to 95,000 clones, roughly 85% found once. The sample consisted of peripheral blood, taken on day 0 of AZD1222 vaccination. These receptors came from an adult in good health. The CDR3 runs from the conserved cysteine through the conserved F or W. A D gene is named only where the DNA matches it firmly. Only part of the rows carry a size: once, few, many, or a class if the clone is expanded.

v_gene: TRBV2; j_gene: TRBJ1-4; d_gene: -; abundance: -; CDR3nt: TGTGCCAGCAGTGGTCGAGGTAATAATGAAAAACTGTTTTTT; CDR3aa: CASSGRGNNEKLFF
v_gene: TRBV7-7; j_gene: TRBJ2-7; d_gene: -; abundance: -; CDR3nt: TGTGCTAGCAGCTTAGACCCGGGCCCCTCCTACGAGCAGTACTTC; CDR3aa: CASSLDPGPSYEQYF
v_gene: TRBV28; j_gene: TRBJ1-4; d_gene: TRBD1; abundance: -; CDR3nt: TGTGCCAGCAGTCAACAGACAGGGGTTAGTCGACTGTTTTTT; CDR3aa: CASSQQTGVSRLFF
v_gene: TRBV12-3/TRBV12-4; j_gene: TRBJ1-2; d_gene: -; abundance: few; CDR3nt: TGTGCCAGCAGCGCCCGGTTGTATGGCTACACCTTC; CDR3aa: CASSARLYGYTF
v_gene: TRBV19; j_gene: TRBJ1-1; d_gene: TRBD1; abundance: -; CDR3nt: TGTGCCAGTAGTTGGAGGGGGCGAGAAGCTTTCTTT; CDR3aa: CASSWRGREAFF
v_gene: TRBV7-2; j_gene: TRBJ1-2; d_gene: TRBD1; abundance: -; CDR3nt: TGTGCCAGCAGCTTAGTAGGGGGCGACTATGGCTACACCTTC; CDR3aa: CASSLVGGDYGYTF
v_gene: TRBV19; j_gene: TRBJ2-7; d_gene: -; abundance: -; CDR3nt: TGTGCCAGTAGTATTGGGGGGAGGAGGATGTACTTC; CDR3aa: CASSIGGRRMYF
v_gene: TRBV13; j_gene: TRBJ1-2; d_gene: -; abundance: once; CDR3nt: TGTGCCAGCAGCTTACCAAGGGATGGCTACACCTTC; CDR3aa: CASSLPRDGYTF
v_gene: TRBV11-2; j_gene: TRBJ2-7; d_gene: -; abundance: -; CDR3nt: TGTGCCAGCAGCGCAGACGTCTACGAGCAGTACTTC; CDR3aa: CASSADVYEQYF
v_gene: TRBV27; j_gene: TRBJ1-6; d_gene: TRBD1; abundance: -; CDR3nt: TGTGCCAGCAGTTCCGAACTCCCCAGGACAGGGATTGGCCGCTCACCCCTCCACTTT; CDR3aa: CASSSELPRTGIGRSPLHF
v_gene: TRBV3-1/TRBV3-2; j_gene: TRBJ2-5; d_gene: -; abundance: -; CDR3nt: TGTGCCAGCAGCCCGTCCCGGGACAGCGGGGCCCAGTACTTC; CDR3aa: CASSPSRDSGAQYF
v_gene: TRBV11-3; j_gene: TRBJ2-1; d_gene: TRBD1; abundance: -; CDR3nt: TGTGCCAGCAGCTGGGACAGACACAATGAGCAGTTCTTC; CDR3aa: CASSWDRHNEQFF
v_gene: TRBV20-1; j_gene: TRBJ2-3; d_gene: TRBD2; abundance: -; CDR3nt: TGCAGTGCTAGTGGACTAGCGGAGGAGGTGGGGACCACACATACGCAGTATTTT; CDR3aa: CSASGLAEEVGTTHTQYF
v_gene: TRBV27; j_gene: TRBJ1-2; d_gene: TRBD1; abundance: -; CDR3nt: TGTGCCAGCAGCGGGACAGCCAGATATGGCTACACCTTC; CDR3aa: CASSGTARYGYTF
v_gene: TRBV9; j_gene: TRBJ2-2; d_gene: -; abundance: -; CDR3nt: TGTGCCAGCAGCGCCAGACAGACAACGAACACCGGGGAGCTGTTTTTT; CDR3aa: CASSARQTTNTGELFF